This TCR beta chain was retrieved from a study of early T cells in non-severe SARS-CoV-2 infection. Study as a whole: Unsorted whole blood bulk RNA was sequenced, with unpaired chains.

TCRdb re-called the 5' RACE reads with MiXCR, one entry per CDR3 protein. The table includes 98,000 or so distinct CDR3 sequences, approximately 12% detected once. This CDR3 contains 17 residues. V was pared by 1 base and J by 2 bases, with 15 bases between. Germline lookup yields CDR1 SGHVS and CDR2 FNYEAQ. This clonotype was found a few times. The chain combines TRBV7-6 with TRBJ2-1; perhaps TRBD1 as D (6 bases). This TCR was recovered from an adult who was a healthcare worker with PCR-confirmed SARS-CoV-2 infection or an uninfected control (not recorded which). Here the sequenced sample was whole blood, taken at baseline. Here the CDR3 reads CASSLGSSGTTYNEQFF. Written as DNA, the CDR3 is TGTGCCAGCAGCTTAGGTAGCTCCGGGACAACCTACAATGAGCAGTTCTTC.